This T cell receptor (beta chain) came from a study of blood T cell repertoires in COVID-19. The overall study: Sample material is recorded as cDNA or gDNA derived from T cells, B-cell-depleted T cells, or PBMCs.

TCRdb's copy holds only in-frame clones and misses some; the assay was immunoSEQ multiplex PCR. The data show 45,000 to 60,000 clones, with 88% seen just once and 3% to 3.5% held by the top ten. This CDR3 contains 15 residues. Trimming took 4 bases from V and 4 from J, leaving 16 bases between them. Germline values: CDR1 LGHNA, CDR2 YSLEER. The sequencing sample was made of peripheral blood. V gene TRBV4-3 combines with J gene TRBJ1-1, with D possibly TRBD1 on 6 matching bases. The receptor comes from a man aged 50 to 59 with active COVID-19. Here the CDR3 reads CASSPSSGDRTEAFF. CDR3 nucleotides: TGCGCCAGCAGCCCCAGTTCAGGGGACCGCACTGAAGCTTTCTTT.